This T cell receptor (beta chain) was captured by sequencing in a study of blood T cell repertoires in COVID-19. About the research overall: Whether acute or convalescent, the COVID-19 samples came from the United States, Italy and Spain. In each case, the material was cDNA or gDNA derived from T cells, B-cell-depleted T cells, or PBMCs.

As processed by the authors: Cell counts per sample came from amplifying reference gene primers. Sequenced by immunoSEQ multiplex PCR; TCRdb stores in-frame clones only, minus some. The DNA was the basis for D and trimming; V, J and clone size are from that table. The sample lists a few hundred thousand clones; more than 65% were seen once. Trimming at V came to 4 bases and at J to 4 bases, leaving 6 bases not matched to a gene. Germline values: CDR1 LGHNA, CDR2 YSLEER. The CDR3 sequence is 14 residues long. This clone was recorded only once. This chain joins TRBV4-3 and TRBJ1-2, with 7 bases that match TRBD1. The source is a woman aged 40 to 55 who had recovered from COVID-19. Sequencing input: peripheral blood. The CDR3 loop reads CASSLSQGIYGYTF. CDR3 in DNA: TGCGCCAGCAGCCTCTCACAGGGGATCTATGGCTACACCTTC.